This T cell receptor (beta chain) was identified in a study of somatic mutations in cytotoxic T cells in rheumatoid arthritis (dated by TCRdb to 2016 to 2017). Describing the broader study: Before any treatment started and right after they were diagnosed, patients gave peripheral blood samples (about 30 ml EDTA). Sorted V beta1+ cells also underwent TCRB sequencing, and some V beta antibody-stained T-cell populations were flow-sorted at nearly 100% purity on a FACSAria II or Sony SH800. To characterize clonality, the study used TCRB deep sequencing while asking whether somatic mutations are carried by expanded CD8+ T-cell clones in newly diagnosed, untreated rheumatoid arthritis. TCRB deep sequencing was performed for 55 to 65 rheumatoid arthritis patients and around 22 healthy controls. The median ages of the patient and control groups were essentially identical.

The immunoSEQ assay was applied to genomic DNA for TCRB CDR3 sequencing. The authors' pipeline ran thus. Only a few patient CD8+ clones larger than 1% matched published virus-specific TCRB sequences when compared against them. Nothing other than productive TCRB rearrangements was included in the analyses. A clone was defined by a unique TCRB CDR3 sequence, and clonality was computed as a productive clonality index based on Shannon entropy. To calculate repertoire overlap between two samples, the template counts of each clone were considered relative to each sample's total templates. V-gene usage measured by flow cytometry correlated with TCRB sequencing V-gene usage, with a Spearman r of 0.5 to 0.65. Entries here come from immuneACCESS through TCRdb and include only in-frame sequences with V and J called. Some clones fail to appear in such tables; in the studies checked, an unresolved V gene covers under half of the shortfall, and the cause of the remainder is unknown. For V, J and clone size, that table is used; D and trimming come from the DNA. For this sample the table gives 25,000 to 30,000 clones, of which approximately 86% were detected only once. Roughly 9.7% of the sample comes from the top ten.

On this clone: Its binding antigen is unknown. Base qualities were left out, and no much larger clone turns up one base away. This same CDR3 is encoded by further DNA sequences in the sample.

CD4+ and CD8+ cells were isolated by positive magnetic bead selection on an AutoMACS, and purity was checked by flow cytometry. A TCR V beta antibody panel was used in flow cytometry to screen first for clonal expansions, which were then characterized by TCRB deep sequencing of sorted CD8+ fractions. Ficoll-Paque PLUS density gradient separation was used to isolate peripheral blood mononuclear cells. Nucleospin Tissue or Tissue XS kits were used to extract DNA from CD4-enriched, CD8-enriched or PBMC samples, and a Qubit 2.0 fluorometer was used for quantification. Paper-wide results and their limitations: The finding that TRBV07 was slightly underrepresented in patients was left unadjusted for multiple comparisons. CD8+ clonality increased with age in patients (Spearman r ~ 0.47) but not in healthy controls. CD8+ T-cell clonality in rheumatoid arthritis patients was not significantly different from that in age-matched healthy controls. It was unknown which antigens the expanded CD8+ clones targeted, and their absence from virus-specific databases did not exclude viral specificity. In about an eighth of the 65 patients, more than 20% of CD8+ cells belonged to the largest CD8+ clone, while several identical CD8+ TCRB sequences were shared between blood and synovial fluid.

The germline V gene gives CDR1 as MNHNS and CDR2 as SASEGT. V and J are truncated by 0 bases and 0 bases respectively, leaving an intervening sequence of 9 bases. The CDR3 measures 15 amino acids from cysteine to phenylalanine. The sequence is cut down to CDR3 DNA, 45 bases in frame from base 1. The chain employs TRBV6-1 and TRBJ2-7; there is no confident call for the D gene. The sequenced sample consisted of CD8+ T cells sorted from blood. The source of this sequence is an adult with rheumatoid arthritis. The CDR3 in this case is CASSEAADSSYEQYF. The DNA sequence is given as TGTGCCAGCAGTGAAGCGGCGGATAGCTCCTACGAGCAGTACTTC.